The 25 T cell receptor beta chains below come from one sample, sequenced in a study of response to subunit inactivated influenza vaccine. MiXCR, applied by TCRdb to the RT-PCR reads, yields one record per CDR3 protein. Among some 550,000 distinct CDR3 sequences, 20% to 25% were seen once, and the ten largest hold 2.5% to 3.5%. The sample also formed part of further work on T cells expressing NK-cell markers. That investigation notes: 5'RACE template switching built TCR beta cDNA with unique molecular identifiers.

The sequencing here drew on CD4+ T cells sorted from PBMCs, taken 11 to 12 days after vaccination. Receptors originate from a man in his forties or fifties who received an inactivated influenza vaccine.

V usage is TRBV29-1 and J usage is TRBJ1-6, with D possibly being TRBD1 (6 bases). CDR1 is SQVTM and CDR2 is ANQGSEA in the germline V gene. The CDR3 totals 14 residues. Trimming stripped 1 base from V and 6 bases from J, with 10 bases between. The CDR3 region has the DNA TGCAGCGTTGAAGGGACAGTCAGTAATTCACCCCTCCACTTT. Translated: CSVEGTVSNSPLHF.

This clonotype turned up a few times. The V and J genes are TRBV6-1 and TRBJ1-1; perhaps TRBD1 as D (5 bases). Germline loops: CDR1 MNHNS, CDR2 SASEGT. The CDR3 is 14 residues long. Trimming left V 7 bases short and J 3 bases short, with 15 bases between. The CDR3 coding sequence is TGTGCCAGCACGCCCCGCAGGGTCTACACTGAAGCTTTCTTT. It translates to CASTPRRVYTEAFF.

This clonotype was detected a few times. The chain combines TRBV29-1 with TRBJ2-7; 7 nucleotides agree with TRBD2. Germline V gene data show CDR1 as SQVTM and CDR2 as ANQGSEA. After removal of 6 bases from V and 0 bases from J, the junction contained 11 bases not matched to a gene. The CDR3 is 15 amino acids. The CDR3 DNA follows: TGCAGCGTCTCCCCACGACTAGCCGGCTCCTACGAGCAGTACTTC. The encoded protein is CSVSPRLAGSYEQYF.

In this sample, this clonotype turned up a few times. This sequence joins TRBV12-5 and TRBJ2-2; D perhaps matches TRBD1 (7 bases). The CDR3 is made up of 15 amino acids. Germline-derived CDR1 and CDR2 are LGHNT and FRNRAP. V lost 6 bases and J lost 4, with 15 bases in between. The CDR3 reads CASGKKQGGTGELFF. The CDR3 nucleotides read TGTGCTAGTGGCAAGAAGCAGGGGGGCACCGGGGAGCTGTTTTTT.

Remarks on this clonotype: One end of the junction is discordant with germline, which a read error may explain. CDR3 coding DNA: TGTGCCAGCACCTGGGGGTTGCGTCTCCGGCGACAAGGGACCCAGTACTTC. Translation gives CASTWGLRLRRQGTQYF. V gene TRBV7-2 combines with J gene TRBJ2-5; tentatively, D is TRBD1 or TRBD2 (5 bases each). Germline CDR1 and CDR2: SGHTA and FQGNSA. The CDR3 runs to 17 residues. Looking up the rest from reference TRBV7-2 and TRBJ2-5 gives the full variable domain: GAGVSQSPSNKVTEKGKDVELRCDPISGHTALYWYRQSLGQGLEFLIYFQGNSAPDKSGLPSDRFSAERTGGSVSTLTIQRTQQEDSAVYLCASTWGLRLRRQGTQYFGPGTRLLVL.

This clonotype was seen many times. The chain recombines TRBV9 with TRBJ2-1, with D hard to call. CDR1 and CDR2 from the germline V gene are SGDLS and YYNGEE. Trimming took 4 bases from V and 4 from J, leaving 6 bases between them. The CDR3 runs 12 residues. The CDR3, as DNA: TGTGCCAGCAGCCCCGATTACAATGAGCAGTTCTTC. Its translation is CASSPDYNEQFF.

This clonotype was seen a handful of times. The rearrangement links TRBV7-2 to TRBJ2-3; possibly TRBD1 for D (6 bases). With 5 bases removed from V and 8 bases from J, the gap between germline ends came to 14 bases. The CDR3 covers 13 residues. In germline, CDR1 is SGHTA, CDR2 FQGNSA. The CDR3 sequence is CASSTRQVATQYF. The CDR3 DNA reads TGTGCCAGCAGCACCAGACAGGTCGCTACGCAGTATTTT.

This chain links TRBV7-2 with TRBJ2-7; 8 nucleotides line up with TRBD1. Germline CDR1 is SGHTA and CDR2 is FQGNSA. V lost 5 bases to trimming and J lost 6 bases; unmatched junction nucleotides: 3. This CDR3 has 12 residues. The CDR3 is CASSQDRVEQYF. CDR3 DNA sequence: TGTGCCAGCAGCCAGGACAGGGTCGAGCAGTACTTC.

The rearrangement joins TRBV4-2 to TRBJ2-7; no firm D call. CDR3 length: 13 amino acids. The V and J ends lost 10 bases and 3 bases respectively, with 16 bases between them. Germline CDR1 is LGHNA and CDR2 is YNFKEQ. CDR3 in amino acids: CAMSPGVYYEQYF. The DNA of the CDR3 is TGTGCCATGAGCCCCGGTGTTTACTACGAGCAGTACTTC.

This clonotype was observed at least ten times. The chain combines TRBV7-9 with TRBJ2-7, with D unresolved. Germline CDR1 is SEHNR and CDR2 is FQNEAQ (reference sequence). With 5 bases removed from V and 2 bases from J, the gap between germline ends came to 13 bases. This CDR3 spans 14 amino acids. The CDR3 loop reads CASSPRVPTYEQYF. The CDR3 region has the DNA TGTGCCAGCAGCCCCCGGGTACCAACCTACGAGCAGTACTTC.

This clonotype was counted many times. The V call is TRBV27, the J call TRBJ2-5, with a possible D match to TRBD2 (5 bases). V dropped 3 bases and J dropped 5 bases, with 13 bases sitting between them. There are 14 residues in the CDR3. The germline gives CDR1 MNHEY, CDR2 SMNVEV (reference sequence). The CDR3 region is CASSLMGARETQYF. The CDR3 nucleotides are TGTGCCAGCAGTTTGATGGGAGCTCGGGAGACCCAGTACTTC.

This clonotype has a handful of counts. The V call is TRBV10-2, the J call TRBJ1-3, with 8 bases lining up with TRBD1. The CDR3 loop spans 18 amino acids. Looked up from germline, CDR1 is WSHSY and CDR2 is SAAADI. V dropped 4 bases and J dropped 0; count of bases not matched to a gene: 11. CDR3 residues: CASSGTGQGTSSGNTIYF. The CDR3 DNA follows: TGCGCCAGCAGTGGGACAGGACAGGGCACTAGCTCTGGAAACACCATATATTTT.

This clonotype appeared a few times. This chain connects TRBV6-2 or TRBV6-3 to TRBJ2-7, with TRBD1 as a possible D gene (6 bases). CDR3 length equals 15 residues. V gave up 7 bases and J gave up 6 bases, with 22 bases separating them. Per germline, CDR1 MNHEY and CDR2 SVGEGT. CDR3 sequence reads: CASTLQGTLGGEQYF. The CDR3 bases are TGTGCCAGCACTCTCCAGGGGACCCTAGGTGGCGAGCAGTACTTC.

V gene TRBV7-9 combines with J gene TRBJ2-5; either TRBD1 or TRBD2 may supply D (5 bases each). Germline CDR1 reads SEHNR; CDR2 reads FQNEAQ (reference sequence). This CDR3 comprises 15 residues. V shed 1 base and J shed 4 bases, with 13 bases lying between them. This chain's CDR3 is CASSLGGFGGETQYF. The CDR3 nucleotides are TGTGCCAGCAGCTTAGGAGGTTTTGGGGGAGAGACCCAGTACTTC.

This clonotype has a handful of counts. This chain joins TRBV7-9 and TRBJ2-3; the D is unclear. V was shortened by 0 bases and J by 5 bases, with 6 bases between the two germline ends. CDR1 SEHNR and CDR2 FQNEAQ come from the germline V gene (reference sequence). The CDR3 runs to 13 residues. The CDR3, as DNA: TGTGCCAGCAGCTTAGCTAGTAGAGATACGCAGTATTTT. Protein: CASSLASRDTQYF.

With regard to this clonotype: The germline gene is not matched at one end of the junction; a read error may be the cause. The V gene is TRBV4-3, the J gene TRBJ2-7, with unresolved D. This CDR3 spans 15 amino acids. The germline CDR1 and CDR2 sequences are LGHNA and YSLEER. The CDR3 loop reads CASSQDDGPREIMDF. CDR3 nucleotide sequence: TGCGCCAGCAGCCAAGATGACGGGCCCCGAGAAATCATGGACTTC.

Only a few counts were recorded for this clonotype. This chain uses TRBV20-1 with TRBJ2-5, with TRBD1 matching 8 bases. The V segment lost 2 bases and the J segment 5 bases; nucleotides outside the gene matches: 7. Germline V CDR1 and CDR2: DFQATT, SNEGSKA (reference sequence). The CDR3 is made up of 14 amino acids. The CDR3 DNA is TGCAGTGCTAGACAGGGGGCGTGGAGTGAGACCCAGTACTTC. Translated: CSARQGAWSETQYF.

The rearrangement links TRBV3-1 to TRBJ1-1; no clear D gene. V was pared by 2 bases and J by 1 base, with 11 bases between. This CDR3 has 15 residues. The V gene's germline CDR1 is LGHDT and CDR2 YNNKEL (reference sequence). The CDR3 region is CASSQSAARNTEAFF. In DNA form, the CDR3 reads TGTGCCAGCAGCCAATCGGCAGCGAGGAACACTGAAGCTTTCTTT.

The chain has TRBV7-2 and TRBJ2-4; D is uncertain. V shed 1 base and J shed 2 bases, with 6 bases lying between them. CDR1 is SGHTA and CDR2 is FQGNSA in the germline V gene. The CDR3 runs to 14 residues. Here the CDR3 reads CASSLDSTKNIQYF. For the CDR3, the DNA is TGTGCCAGCAGCTTAGACAGTACCAAAAACATTCAGTACTTC. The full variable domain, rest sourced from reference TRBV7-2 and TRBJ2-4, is GAGVSQSPSNKVTEKGKDVELRCDPISGHTALYWYRQSLGQGLEFLIYFQGNSAPDKSGLPSDRFSAERTGGSVSTLTIQRTQQEDSAVYLCASSLDSTKNIQYFGAGTRLSVL.

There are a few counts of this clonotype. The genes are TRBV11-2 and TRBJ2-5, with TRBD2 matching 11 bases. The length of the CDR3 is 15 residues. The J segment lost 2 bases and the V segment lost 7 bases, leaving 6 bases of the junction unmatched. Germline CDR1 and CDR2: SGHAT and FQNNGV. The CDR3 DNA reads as TGTGCCAGCAAGAGACTAGCGGGAATACAAGAGACCCAGTACTTC. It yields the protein CASKRLAGIQETQYF.

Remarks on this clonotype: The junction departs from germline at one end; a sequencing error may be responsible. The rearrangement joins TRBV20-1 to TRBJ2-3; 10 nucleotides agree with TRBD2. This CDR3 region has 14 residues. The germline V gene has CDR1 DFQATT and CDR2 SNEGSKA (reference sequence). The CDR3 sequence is CSAGAGGNTDSQYF. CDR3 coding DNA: TGCAGTGCTGGAGCGGGGGGGAACACAGATTCGCAGTATTTT.

In DNA form, the CDR3 reads TGTGCCAGCAGTTTAAAGCCAGTCCTCTATGGCTACACCTTC. It yields the protein CASSLKPVLYGYTF. This rearrangement joins TRBV27 to TRBJ1-2; unclear D gene. Germline lookup yields CDR1 MNHEY and CDR2 SMNVEV (reference sequence). V shed 2 bases and J shed 4 bases, with 11 bases lying between them. The CDR3 has 14 residues.

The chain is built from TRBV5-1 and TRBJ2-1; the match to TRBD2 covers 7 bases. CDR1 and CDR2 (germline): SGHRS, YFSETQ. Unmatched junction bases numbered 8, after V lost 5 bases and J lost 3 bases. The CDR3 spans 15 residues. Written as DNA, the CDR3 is TGCGCCAGCAGTTCGGGACTACATCTCTACAATGAGCAGTTCTTC. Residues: CASSSGLHLYNEQFF.

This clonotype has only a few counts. CDR3 nucleotides: TGTGCCAGCAGTTACTCGACAGGGGGCCAGGAGCAGTTCTTC. It translates to CASSYSTGGQEQFF. The genes are TRBV6-5 and TRBJ2-1; 10 bases line up with TRBD1. This CDR3 has 14 residues. V lost 0 bases, J lost 10 bases, and 3 bases stayed unmatched. CDR1 and CDR2 from the germline V gene are MNHEY and SVGAGI.

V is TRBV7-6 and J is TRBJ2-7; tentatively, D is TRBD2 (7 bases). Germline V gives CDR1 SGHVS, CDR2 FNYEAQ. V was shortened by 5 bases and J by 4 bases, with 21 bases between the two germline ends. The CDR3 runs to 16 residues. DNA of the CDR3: TGTGCCAGCAGCCCCACTGGGGGGGCGGGAACTTACGAGCAGTACTTC. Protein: CASSPTGGAGTYEQYF. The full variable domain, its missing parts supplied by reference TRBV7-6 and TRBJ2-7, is GAGVSQSPRYKVTKRGQDVALRCDPISGHVSLYWYRQALGQGPEFLTYFNYEAQQDKSGLPNDRFSAERPEGSISTLTIQRTEQRDSAMYRCASSPTGGAGTYEQYFGPGTRLTVT.